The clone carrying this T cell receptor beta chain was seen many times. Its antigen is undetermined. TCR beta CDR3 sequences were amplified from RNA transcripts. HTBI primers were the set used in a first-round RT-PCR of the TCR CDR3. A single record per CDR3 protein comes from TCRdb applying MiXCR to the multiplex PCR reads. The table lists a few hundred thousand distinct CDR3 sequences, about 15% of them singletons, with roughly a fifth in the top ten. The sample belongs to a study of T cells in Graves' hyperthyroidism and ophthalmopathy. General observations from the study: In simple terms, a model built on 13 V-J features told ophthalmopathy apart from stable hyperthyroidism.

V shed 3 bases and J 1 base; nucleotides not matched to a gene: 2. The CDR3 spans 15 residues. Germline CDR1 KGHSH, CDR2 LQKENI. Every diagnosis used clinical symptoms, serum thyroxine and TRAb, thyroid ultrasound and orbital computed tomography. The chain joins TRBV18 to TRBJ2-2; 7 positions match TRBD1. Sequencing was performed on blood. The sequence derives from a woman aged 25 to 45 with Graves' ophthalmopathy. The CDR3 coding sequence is TGTGCCAGCTCACCGGGACAGATGAACACCGGGGAGCTGTTTTTT. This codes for CASSPGQMNTGELFF.